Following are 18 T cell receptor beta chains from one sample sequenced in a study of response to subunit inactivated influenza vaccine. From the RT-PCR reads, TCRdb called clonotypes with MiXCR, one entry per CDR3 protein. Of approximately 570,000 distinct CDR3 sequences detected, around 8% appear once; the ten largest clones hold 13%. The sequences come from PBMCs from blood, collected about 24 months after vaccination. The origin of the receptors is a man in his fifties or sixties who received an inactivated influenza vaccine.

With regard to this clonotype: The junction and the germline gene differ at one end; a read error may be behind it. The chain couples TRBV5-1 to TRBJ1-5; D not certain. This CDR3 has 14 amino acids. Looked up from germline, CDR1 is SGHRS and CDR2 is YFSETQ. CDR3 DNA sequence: TGCGCCAGCAGCACGCCGGAGAGCAATCATCCCCAGCATTTT. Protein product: CASSTPESNHPQHF.

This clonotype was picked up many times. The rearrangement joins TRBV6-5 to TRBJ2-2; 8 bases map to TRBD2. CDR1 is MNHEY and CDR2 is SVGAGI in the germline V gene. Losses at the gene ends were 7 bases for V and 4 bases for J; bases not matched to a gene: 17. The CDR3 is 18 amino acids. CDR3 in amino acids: CASTYGRGTGLGTGELFF. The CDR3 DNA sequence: TGTGCCAGCACCTACGGGAGGGGTACAGGGCTCGGCACCGGGGAGCTGTTTTTT.

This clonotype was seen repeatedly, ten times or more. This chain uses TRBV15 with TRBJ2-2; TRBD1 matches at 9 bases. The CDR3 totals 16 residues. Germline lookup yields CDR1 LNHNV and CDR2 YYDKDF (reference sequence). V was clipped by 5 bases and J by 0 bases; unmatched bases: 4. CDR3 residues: CATSLDRGSNTGELFF. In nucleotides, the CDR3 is TGTGCCACCAGCCTCGACAGGGGGTCGAACACCGGGGAGCTGTTTTTT.

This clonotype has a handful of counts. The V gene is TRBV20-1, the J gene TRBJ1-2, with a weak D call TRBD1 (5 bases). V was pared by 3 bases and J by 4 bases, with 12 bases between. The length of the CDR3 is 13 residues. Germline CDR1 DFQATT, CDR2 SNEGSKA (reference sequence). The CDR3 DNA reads TGCAGTGCTAGTAGGGGAAGGTCCTATGGCTACACCTTC. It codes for CSASRGRSYGYTF.

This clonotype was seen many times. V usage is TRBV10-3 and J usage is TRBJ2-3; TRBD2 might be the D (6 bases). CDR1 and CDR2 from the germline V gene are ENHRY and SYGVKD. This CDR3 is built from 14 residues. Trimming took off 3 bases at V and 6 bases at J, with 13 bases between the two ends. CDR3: CAISDTSFGDTQYF. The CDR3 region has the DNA TGTGCCATCAGTGACACTAGCTTTGGCGATACGCAGTATTTT.

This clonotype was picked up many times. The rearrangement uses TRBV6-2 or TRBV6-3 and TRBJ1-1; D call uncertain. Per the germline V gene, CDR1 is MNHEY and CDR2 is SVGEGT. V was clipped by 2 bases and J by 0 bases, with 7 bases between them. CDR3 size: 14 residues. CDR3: CASSYAFMNTEAFF. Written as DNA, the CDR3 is TGTGCCAGCAGTTACGCATTCATGAACACTGAAGCTTTCTTT.

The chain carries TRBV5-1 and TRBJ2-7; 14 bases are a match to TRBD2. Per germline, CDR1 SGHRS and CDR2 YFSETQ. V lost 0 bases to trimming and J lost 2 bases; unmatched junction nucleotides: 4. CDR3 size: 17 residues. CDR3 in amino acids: CASSLAGLAGVAYEQYF. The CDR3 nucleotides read TGCGCCAGCAGCTTGGCGGGACTAGCGGGAGTAGCCTACGAGCAGTACTTC.

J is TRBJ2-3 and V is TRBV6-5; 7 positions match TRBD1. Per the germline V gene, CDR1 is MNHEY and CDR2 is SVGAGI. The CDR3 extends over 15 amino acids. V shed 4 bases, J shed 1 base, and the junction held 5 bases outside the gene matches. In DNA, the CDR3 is TGTGCCAGCAGTTCCGGGACAGCCGGCACAGATACGCAGTATTTT. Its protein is CASSSGTAGTDTQYF.

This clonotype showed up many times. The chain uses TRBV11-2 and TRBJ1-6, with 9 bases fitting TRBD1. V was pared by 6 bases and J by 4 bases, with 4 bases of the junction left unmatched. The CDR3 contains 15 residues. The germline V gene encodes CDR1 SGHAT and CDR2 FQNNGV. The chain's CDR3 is CASSYDRGYNSPLHF. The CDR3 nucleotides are TGTGCCAGCAGTTATGACAGGGGGTATAATTCACCCCTCCACTTT.

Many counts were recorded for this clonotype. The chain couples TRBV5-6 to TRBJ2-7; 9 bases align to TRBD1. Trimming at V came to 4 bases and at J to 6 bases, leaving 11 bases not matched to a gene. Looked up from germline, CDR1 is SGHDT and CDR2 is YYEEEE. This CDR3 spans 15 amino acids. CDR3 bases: TGTGCCAGCAGCATAGGGGACAGGGTAGTTTTCGAGCAGTACTTC. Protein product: CASSIGDRVVFEQYF.

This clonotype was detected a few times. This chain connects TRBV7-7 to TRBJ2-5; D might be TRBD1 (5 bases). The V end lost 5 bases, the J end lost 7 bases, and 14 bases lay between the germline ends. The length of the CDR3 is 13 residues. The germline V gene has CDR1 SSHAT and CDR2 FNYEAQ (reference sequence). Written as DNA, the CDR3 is TGTGCCAGCAGCCGAACAGACAGCACGACCCAGTACTTC. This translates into CASSRTDSTTQYF.

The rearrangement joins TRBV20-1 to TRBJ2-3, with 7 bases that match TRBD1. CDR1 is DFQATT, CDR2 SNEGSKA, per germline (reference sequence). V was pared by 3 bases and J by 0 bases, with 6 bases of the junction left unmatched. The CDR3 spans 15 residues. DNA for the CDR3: TGCAGTGCTAGCGACCCGGGACAGAGCACAGATACGCAGTATTTT. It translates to CSASDPGQSTDTQYF.

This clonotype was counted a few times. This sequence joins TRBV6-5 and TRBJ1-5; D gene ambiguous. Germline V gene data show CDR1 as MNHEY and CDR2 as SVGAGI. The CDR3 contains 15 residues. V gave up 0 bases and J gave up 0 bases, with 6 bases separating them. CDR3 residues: CASSYSSYSNQPQHF. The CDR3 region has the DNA TGTGCCAGCAGTTACTCCAGCTATAGCAATCAGCCCCAGCATTTT.

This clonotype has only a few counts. In DNA form, the CDR3 reads TGTGCCAGCAGCTTTAGTCCGGTAAACAATGAGCAGTTCTTC. Translation: CASSFSPVNNEQFF. J is TRBJ2-1 and V is TRBV7-2; D gene uncertain. CDR1 and CDR2 from the germline V gene are SGHTA and FQGNSA. The V gene lost 3 bases and the J gene lost 5 bases, with 11 bases spanning the gap. The CDR3 is made up of 14 amino acids.

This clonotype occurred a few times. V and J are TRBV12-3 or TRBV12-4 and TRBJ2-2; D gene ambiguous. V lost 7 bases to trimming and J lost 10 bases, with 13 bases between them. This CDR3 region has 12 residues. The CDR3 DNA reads TGTGCCAGCAAACCCACGGGCGTGGAGCTGTTTTTT. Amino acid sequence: CASKPTGVELFF.

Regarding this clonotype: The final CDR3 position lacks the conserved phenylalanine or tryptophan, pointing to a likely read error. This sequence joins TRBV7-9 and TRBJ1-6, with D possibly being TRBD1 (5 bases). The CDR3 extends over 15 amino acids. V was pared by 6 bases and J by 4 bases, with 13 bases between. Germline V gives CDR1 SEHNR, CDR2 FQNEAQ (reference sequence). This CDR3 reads CASRDKTEYNSPLHI. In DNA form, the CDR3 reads TGTGCCAGCAGGGACAAGACAGAGTATAATTCACCCCTCCACATT.

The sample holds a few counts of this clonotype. CDR3 protein: CATSRDVRGVPYF. DNA of the CDR3: TGTGCCACCAGCAGAGATGTTCGGGGAGTCCCGTATTTT. The chain employs TRBV15 and TRBJ2-3, with D possibly matching TRBD2 (5 bases). There are 13 residues in the CDR3. Trimming pared 0 bases from V and 14 bases from J, leaving 15 bases between. The V gene's germline CDR1 is LNHNV and CDR2 YYDKDF (reference sequence).

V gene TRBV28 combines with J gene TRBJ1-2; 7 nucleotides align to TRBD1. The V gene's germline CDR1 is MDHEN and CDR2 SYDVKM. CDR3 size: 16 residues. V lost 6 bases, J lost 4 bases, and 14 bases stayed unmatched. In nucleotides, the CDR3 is TGTGCCAGCAGCCCAACCGCGGACAGGTCCCCCTATGGCTACACCTTC. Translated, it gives CASSPTADRSPYGYTF.